This TCR beta chain was identified in a study of blood T cell repertoires in COVID-19. The wider study: Spain, Italy and the United States supplied samples that represented acute and convalescent COVID-19. T cells, B-cell-depleted T cells, or PBMCs provided the cDNA or gDNA that served as material.

Per the study methods: Scientists estimated how many nucleated cells there were by amplifying reference gene primers. Data came from immunoSEQ multiplex PCR; TCRdb stores just in-frame clones and leaves some out. The V and J calls and clone size were taken over from that table, and D and trimming were inferred from the DNA. The repertoire has under 200,000 clones, 80% to 85% of them found once; the top ten carry 8% to 9.5%. The junction had 6 bases not matched to a gene; V was cut back by 2 bases and J by 4 bases. Germline assignment: CDR1 SGHKS and CDR2 YYEKEE (reference sequence). The CDR3 is 15 residues long.

The V gene is TRBV5-5, the J gene TRBJ2-1, with TRBD2 identical over 7 bases. Sequenced input: peripheral blood. This receptor was taken from a woman older than 75 with active or convalescent COVID-19. CDR3 residues: CASSFQAGVYNEQFF. CDR3 sequence (DNA): TGTGCCAGCAGCTTTCAGGCGGGGGTGTACAATGAGCAGTTCTTC.